A selection of T cell receptor beta chains follows, all from one sample in a study of cytomegalovirus exposure and HLA in healthy donors. The method was immunoSEQ multiplex PCR; TCRdb's version includes in-frame clones alone and lacks a portion of them. Here the sample spans 250,000 to 350,000 clones, roughly 85% being singletons. Sequenced material: PBMCs. Receptors originate from a man aged 35 to 55 in good health and CMV-seropositive. CDR3s include the opening cysteine and the closing phenylalanine or tryptophan.

CDR3 length,V gene,J gene,CDR3 protein
15,TRBV7-3,TRBJ2-1,CASSLETGGMDEQFF
14,TRBV27,TRBJ2-7,CASSRNSITYEQYF
15,TRBV4-1,TRBJ2-7,CASSQPTSGSYEQYF
15,TRBV5-4,TRBJ2-1,CASSFFSRGSNEQFF
14,TRBV2,TRBJ2-7,CASSEGLAGGEQYF
15,TRBV10-2,TRBJ2-1,CASKGTAPTYNEQFF
14,TRBV5-4,TRBJ1-1,CASSGRGLGTEAFF
16,TRBV27,TRBJ2-1,CASRPDFRDRYNEQFF
14,TRBV2,TRBJ2-3,CASSGGSGSDTQYF
11,TRBV7-5,TRBJ1-2,CARTRFYGYTF
14,TRBV2,TRBJ1-4,CASSEYSPNEKLFF
13,TRBV29-1,TRBJ2-7,CSVSQGSSYEQYF
14,TRBV28,TRBJ2-5,CASSFPTGRETQYF
15,TRBV6-5,TRBJ1-5,CASTKLGTGDQPQHF
14,TRBV6-1,TRBJ1-3,CASRADRYENTIYF
15,TRBV27,TRBJ2-1,CASSLGPASYNEQFF
16,TRBV5-1,TRBJ1-4,CASSLDGPATNEKLFF
14,TRBV25-1,TRBJ1-4,CASSVTRGREKLFF
13,TRBV19,TRBJ2-7,CASSVGASYEQYF
15,TRBV7-8,TRBJ2-1,CASSLGGGKYNEQFF
16,TRBV15,TRBJ2-5,CATSSRLAGTEETQYF
14,TRBV10-3,TRBJ2-3,CATEAGYGTDTQYF
16,TRBV5-4,TRBJ2-5,CASSSFRGWTQETQYF
14,TRBV18,TRBJ1-4,CASSQDRDDEKLFF
16,TRBV6-5,TRBJ2-3,CASSYSSLESTDTQYF
15,TRBV10-1,TRBJ2-3,CASSEGREYTDTQYF
14,TRBV7-2,TRBJ2-1,CASSLAGLGDEQFF
16,TRBV27,TRBJ1-5,CASSSSRDYSNQPQHF
11,TRBV6-5,TRBJ2-3,CASRIADTQYF
14,TRBV11-1,TRBJ2-2,CASSLGTDTGELFF
17,TRBV27,TRBJ2-5,CASSYSGLAGGVETQYF
15,TRBV27,TRBJ1-5,CASSLSSRGNQPQHF
13,TRBV2,TRBJ2-3,CAGLAGMVDTQYF
14,TRBV29-1,TRBJ2-1,CSSSSPLGYNEQFF
19,TRBV4-3,TRBJ2-3,CASSQDLGSGRGITDTQYF
13,TRBV5-4,TRBJ1-1,CASSGDREGEAFF
13,TRBV28,TRBJ2-7,CASSFSNNYEQYF
15,TRBV2,TRBJ2-3,CASTHENRGTDTQYF
16,TRBV19,TRBJ2-3,CASSMGVAGGPDTQYF
13,TRBV7-2,TRBJ1-4,CASSRDSNEKLFF
16,TRBV4-1,TRBJ2-3,CASSHRSGRSTDTQYF